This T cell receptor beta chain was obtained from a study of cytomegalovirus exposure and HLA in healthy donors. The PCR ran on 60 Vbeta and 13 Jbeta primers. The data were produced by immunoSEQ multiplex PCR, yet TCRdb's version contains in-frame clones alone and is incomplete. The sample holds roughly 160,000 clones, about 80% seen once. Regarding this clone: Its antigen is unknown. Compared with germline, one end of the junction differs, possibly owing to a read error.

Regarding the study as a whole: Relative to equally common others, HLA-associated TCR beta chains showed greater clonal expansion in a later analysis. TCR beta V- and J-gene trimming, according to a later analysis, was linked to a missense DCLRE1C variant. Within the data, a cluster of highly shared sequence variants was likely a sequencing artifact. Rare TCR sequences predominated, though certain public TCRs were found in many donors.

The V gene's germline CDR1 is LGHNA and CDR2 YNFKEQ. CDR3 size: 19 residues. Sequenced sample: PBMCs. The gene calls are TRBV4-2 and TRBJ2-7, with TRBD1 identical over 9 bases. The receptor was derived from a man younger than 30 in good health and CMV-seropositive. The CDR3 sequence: CASTQSLSPGQGRVYEQYF. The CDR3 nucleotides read TGTGCCAGCACCCAATCCCTATCTCCGGGACAGGGTCGTGTCTACGAGCAGTACTTC.